This TCR beta chain derives from a study of blood T cells in healthy people across ages. Study details: In model experiments, template switching was able to capture about one barcoded beta molecule for every two T cells that were present. Points from the study as a whole: Per million T cells, the diversity of TCR beta decreased roughly linearly as age advanced. A strong correlation between TCR beta diversity and naive T cell percentage was seen.

A second PCR, run for roughly 7 to 11 cycles, used a sample-barcoded 5' primer plus a J-beta primer mix. Each CDR3 protein gets one entry after TCRdb re-called the 5' RACE reads with MiXCR. The sample contains just over 1 million distinct CDR3 sequences, more than 35% of which appear only once. Germline assignment: CDR1 SGHTA and CDR2 FQGNSA. CDR3 length: 15 amino acids. V lost 5 bases to trimming and J lost 0 bases, with 13 bases between them. Drawing of peripheral blood yielded ten milliliters from each donor. This clonotype was recorded a few times. The antigen remains undetermined. Sequencing input: blood. This clonotype originated in a woman in her fifties or sixties in good health. The genes are TRBV7-2 and TRBJ1-2; no clear D. CDR3 region: CASSHPEFANYGYTF. The CDR3 DNA is TGTGCCAGCAGCCACCCGGAGTTTGCTAACTATGGCTACACCTTC. Filled out from reference TRBV7-2 and TRBJ1-2, the complete variable domain reads GAGVSQSPSNKVTEKGKDVELRCDPISGHTALYWYRQSLGQGLEFLIYFQGNSAPDKSGLPSDRFSAERTGGSVSTLTIQRTQQEDSAVYLCASSHPEFANYGYTFGSGTRLTVV.